This T cell receptor beta chain was captured by sequencing in a study of T cell responses to AZD1222 COVID-19 vaccine. Generated by immunoSEQ multiplex PCR, the TCRdb table keeps only in-frame clones and is missing some. The sample holds tens of thousands of clones, approximately 91% seen once. Germline CDR1 reads LNHDA; CDR2 reads SQIVND (reference sequence). V was pared by 10 bases and J by 3 bases, with 15 bases between. There are 13 residues in the CDR3. Here the sequenced sample was peripheral blood, taken on day 0 of AZD1222 vaccination. This TCR came from an adult in good health. This sequence joins TRBV19 and TRBJ1-2; D is possibly TRBD1 (6 bases). Here the CDR3 reads CATTRGKDYGYTF. The CDR3 DNA follows: TGTGCCACGACCAGGGGTAAGGACTATGGCTACACCTTC.